One T cell receptor (beta chain) is described in this entry. This sample was taken from a study of sequential checkpoint blockade in melanoma. The sample's treatment: randomized to nivolumab then ipilimumab (arm A) or the reverse (arm B). Patients had received no earlier DNA-damaging chemotherapy. Sorted cells were live CD3+CD8+, lacking CD19 and CD56, from PBMCs. Clones were sequenced by immunoSEQ multiplex PCR, and TCRdb holds only the in-frame ones, with some missing. This table holds 20,000 to 25,000 clones, almost 85% found once. Germline assignment: CDR1 MNHEY and CDR2 SVGAGI. The CDR3 has 14 residues. The V and J ends lost 6 bases and 9 bases, in that order; junction bases with no gene match: 13.

Material: CD8+ T cells sorted from blood (inferred from file names), obtained from a patient given nivolumab and ipilimumab in sequence. The TCR sequence derives from a human donor with melanoma. This sequence joins TRBV6-5 and TRBJ1-1; 7 bases fit TRBD1. CDR3 in amino acids: CASSQTLDRVKAFF. The CDR3 DNA sequence: TGTGCCAGCAGCCAAACCCTAGACAGGGTTAAAGCTTTCTTT.